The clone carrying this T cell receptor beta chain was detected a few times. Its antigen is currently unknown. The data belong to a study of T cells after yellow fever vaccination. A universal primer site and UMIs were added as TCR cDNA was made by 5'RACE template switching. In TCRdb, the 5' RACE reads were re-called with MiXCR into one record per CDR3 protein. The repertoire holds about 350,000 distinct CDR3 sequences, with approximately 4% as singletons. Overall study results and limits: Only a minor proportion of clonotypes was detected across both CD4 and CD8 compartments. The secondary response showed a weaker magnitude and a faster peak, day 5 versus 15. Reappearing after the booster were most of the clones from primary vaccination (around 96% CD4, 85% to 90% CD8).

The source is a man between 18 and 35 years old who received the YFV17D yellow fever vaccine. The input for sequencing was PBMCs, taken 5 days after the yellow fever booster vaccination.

The CDR3 DNA reads TGTGCCAGCAACTCCGGGGGGGTTGGGTCCTACGAGCAGTACTTC. Its translation: CASNSGGVGSYEQYF. The V and J genes are TRBV7-9 and TRBJ2-7, with TRBD2 matching 8 bases. The CDR3 covers 15 residues. Germline CDR1 is SEHNR and CDR2 is FQNEAQ (reference sequence). J was trimmed by 1 base and V by 7 bases; bases with no gene match: 9.